This T cell receptor beta chain was recovered during a study of blood T cells in healthy people across ages. Turning to this clonotype: Its antigen is not identified.

A second 7 to 11 cycle PCR used barcoded and J-beta primers. With 12 random nucleotides, a template-switch adaptor tagged each individual cDNA molecule. TCRdb re-called the 5' RACE reads with MiXCR, one entry per CDR3 protein. The sample has about 640,000 distinct CDR3 sequences, approximately 59% seen once; the top ten hold 30% to 40%. This CDR3 is 15 amino acids long. Study-wide findings and caveats: Donor CMV status, an unknown factor, possibly confounded changes in expanded clonotypes.

The rearrangement uses TRBV12-3 or TRBV12-4 and TRBJ2-7; 9 bases line up with TRBD2. The DNA end is more similar to TRBJ2-5, so the J call may be wrong. This sequence originates from a man in his sixties in good health. The sample was blood. The CDR3 DNA reads TGTGCCAGCAGTCCCCCTAGCGGGGTTCAAGAGACCCAGTACTTC. Translation: CASSPPSGVQETQYF.